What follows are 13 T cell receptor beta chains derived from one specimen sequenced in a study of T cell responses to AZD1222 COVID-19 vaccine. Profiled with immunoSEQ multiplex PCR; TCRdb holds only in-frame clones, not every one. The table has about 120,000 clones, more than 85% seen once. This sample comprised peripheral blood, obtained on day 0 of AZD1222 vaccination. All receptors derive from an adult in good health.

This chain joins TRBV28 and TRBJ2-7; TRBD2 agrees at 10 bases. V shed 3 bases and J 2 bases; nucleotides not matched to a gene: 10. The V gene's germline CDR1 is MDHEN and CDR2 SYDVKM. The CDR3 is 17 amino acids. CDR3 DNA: TGTGCCAGCAGTTTTACTAGCGGGACCCAACCCACCTACGAGCAGTACTTC. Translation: CASSFTSGTQPTYEQYF.

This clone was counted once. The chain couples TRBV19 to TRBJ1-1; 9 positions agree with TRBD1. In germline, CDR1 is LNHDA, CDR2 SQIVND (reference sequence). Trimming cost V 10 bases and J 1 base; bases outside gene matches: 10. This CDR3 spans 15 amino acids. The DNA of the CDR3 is TGTGCCATCTCTGCGGACAGGGGAACGAACACTGAAGCTTTCTTT. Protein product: CAISADRGTNTEAFF.

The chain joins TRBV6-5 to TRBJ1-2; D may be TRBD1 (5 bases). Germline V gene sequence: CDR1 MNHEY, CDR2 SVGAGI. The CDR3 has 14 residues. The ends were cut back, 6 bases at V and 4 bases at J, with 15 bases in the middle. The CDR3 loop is CASSPAGRGYGYTF. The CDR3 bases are TGTGCCAGCAGCCCGGCAGGGAGGGGCTATGGCTACACCTTC.

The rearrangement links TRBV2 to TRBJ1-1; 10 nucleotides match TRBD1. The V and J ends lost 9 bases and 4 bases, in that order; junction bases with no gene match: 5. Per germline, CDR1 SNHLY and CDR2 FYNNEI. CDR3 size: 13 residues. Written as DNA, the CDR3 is TGTGCCAGTAAGGGACAGGGGTTCACTGAAGCTTTCTTT. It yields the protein CASKGQGFTEAFF.

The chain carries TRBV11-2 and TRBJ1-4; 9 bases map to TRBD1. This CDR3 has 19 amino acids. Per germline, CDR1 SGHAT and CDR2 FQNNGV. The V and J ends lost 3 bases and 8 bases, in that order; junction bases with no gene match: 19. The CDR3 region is CASSFRFRVRDREDEKLFF. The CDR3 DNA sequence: TGTGCCAGCAGCTTCCGGTTCCGCGTACGGGACAGGGAAGACGAAAAACTGTTTTTT.

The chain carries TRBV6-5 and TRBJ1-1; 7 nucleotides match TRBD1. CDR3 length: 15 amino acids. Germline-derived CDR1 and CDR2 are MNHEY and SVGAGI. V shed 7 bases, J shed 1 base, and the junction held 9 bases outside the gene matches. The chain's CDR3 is CASNFGGGWNTEAFF. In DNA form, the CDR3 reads TGTGCCAGCAATTTCGGAGGGGGCTGGAACACTGAAGCTTTCTTT.

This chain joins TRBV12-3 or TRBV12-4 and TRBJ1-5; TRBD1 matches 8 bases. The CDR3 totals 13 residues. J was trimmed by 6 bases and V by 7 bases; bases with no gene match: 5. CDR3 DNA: TGTGCCAGCACCCGGGACAGGAGTCAGCCCCAGCATTTT. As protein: CASTRDRSQPQHF.

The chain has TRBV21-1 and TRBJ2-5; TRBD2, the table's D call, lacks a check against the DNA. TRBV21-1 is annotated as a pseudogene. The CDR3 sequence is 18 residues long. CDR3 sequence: CASSKVGARAGEDETQYF. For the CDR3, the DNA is TGTGCCAGCAGCAAAGTAGGGGCTAGGGCGGGAGAGGATGAGACCCAGTACTTC.

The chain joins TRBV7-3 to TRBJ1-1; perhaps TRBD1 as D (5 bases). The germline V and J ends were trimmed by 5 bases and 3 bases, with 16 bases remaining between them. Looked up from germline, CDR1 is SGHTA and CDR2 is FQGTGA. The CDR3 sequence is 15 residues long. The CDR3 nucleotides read TGTGCCAGCAGCCCCCATTCCGGGGGGGACACTGAAGCTTTCTTT. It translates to CASSPHSGGDTEAFF.

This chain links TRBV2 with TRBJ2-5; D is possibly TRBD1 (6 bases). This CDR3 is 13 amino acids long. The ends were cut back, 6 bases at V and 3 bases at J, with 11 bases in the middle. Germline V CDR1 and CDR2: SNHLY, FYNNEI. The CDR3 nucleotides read TGTGCCAGCAGGGAGGACAGTGAAGAGACCCAGTACTTC. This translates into CASREDSEETQYF.

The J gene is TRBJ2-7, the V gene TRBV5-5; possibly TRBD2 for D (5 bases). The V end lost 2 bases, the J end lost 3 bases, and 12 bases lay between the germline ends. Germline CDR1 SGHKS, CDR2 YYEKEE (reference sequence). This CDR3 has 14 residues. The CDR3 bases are TGTGCCAGCAGCTTTGGGCACGGGAACTACGAGCAGTACTTC. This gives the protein CASSFGHGNYEQYF.

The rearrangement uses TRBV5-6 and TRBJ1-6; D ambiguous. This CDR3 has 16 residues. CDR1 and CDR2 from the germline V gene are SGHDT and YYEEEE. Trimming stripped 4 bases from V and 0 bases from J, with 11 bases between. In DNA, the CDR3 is TGTGCCAGCAGCCCCTGGGAGGGCTCCTATAATTCACCCCTCCACTTT. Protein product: CASSPWEGSYNSPLHF.

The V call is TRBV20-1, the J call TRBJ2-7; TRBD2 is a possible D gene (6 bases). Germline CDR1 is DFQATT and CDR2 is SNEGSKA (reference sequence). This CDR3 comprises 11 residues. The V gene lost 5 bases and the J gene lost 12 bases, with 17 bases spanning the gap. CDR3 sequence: CSAPEGGGSYF. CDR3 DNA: TGCAGTGCTCCGGAGGGCGGCGGGTCGTACTTC.